This TCR beta chain was found in a study of T cell changes during pregnancy in multiple sclerosis. Germline V gene sequence: CDR1 ENHRY, CDR2 SYGVKD. V was cut by 0 bases and J by 4 bases, with 12 bases left in between. The CDR3 totals 16 residues. The repertoire was sequenced with immunoSEQ multiplex PCR; TCRdb's copy has only in-frame clones and lacks some. Seen here are around 31,000 clones, roughly 88% observed once, and the top ten hold 0.74%. This chain links TRBV10-3 with TRBJ1-4; D may be TRBD1 (5 bases). The source material was CD4+ T cells from peripheral blood mononuclear cells, sampled in the first trimester of pregnancy. This receptor was taken from a female donor in good health, enrolled as a control in a pregnancy study. The CDR3 region has the DNA TGTGCCATCAGTGAGTCGTCAGGAAGGGGTAATGAAAAACTGTTTTTT. Translation: CAISESSGRGNEKLFF.